This paragraph covers one T cell receptor (beta chain) sequence. The antigen is not known. A sample-barcoded 5' primer and a J-beta primer mix were used in a second PCR of roughly 7 to 11 cycles. TCRdb passed the 5' RACE reads through MiXCR, listing each CDR3 protein once. The sample has around 650,000 distinct CDR3 sequences; roughly two fifths are singletons. The germline V gene has CDR1 SGHNT and CDR2 YYREEE (reference sequence). Between the trimmed V and J ends, which lost 4 bases and 4 bases, there was a span of 11 bases. The CDR3 is 13 amino acids. The data were taken from a study of blood T cells in healthy people across ages. Notes on the study in general: The study regarded diversity estimates from one million T cells as underestimates. Higher diversity, along with more naive CD4+ cells, distinguished long-lived donors from aged donors. Older individuals had lower TCR beta diversity per million T cells (the decline was roughly linear). What prevented conclusive comparison of naive and antigen-experienced cells was that PBMCs were unsorted.

Sample: blood. The chain uses TRBV5-4 and TRBJ1-2; the D gene is possibly TRBD1 (6 bases). The clonotype was recovered from a man older than 75 in good health. CDR3 nucleotide sequence: TGTGCCAGCAGCGGCACAGGGTCCTATGGCTACACCTTC. Encoded protein: CASSGTGSYGYTF. Complete variable domain (other parts from reference TRBV5-4 and TRBJ1-2): ETGVTQSPTHLIKTRGQQVTLRCSSQSGHNTVSWYQQALGQGPQFIFQYYREEENGRGNFPPRFSGLQFPNYSSELNVNALELDDSALYLCASSGTGSYGYTFGSGTRLTVV.